A selection of T cell receptor beta chains follows, all from one sample in a study of cytomegalovirus exposure and HLA in healthy donors. Clones were sequenced by immunoSEQ multiplex PCR, and TCRdb holds only the in-frame ones, with some missing. The data hold around 96,000 clones, with 70% to 90% observed a single time. Sequencing input: PBMCs. The receptors come from a man aged 18 to 29 in good health and CMV-seronegative. Both conserved end residues are part of each CDR3. The D gene is left open where the match is weak. Clone size, where shown, is once, few, many, or a class for clones that have expanded.

v_gene: TRBV10-3
abundance: few
d_gene: TRBD1
CDR3aa: CAIRDRGRVNEQYF

v_gene: TRBV15
abundance: few
d_gene: TRBD1
CDR3aa: CATSPDRVRGYTF

v_gene: TRBV4-2
abundance: NA
d_gene: TRBD2
CDR3aa: CASSQDFRASGSTDTQYF

v_gene: TRBV5-6
abundance: NA
d_gene: NA
CDR3aa: CASSQGRVGNTIYF

v_gene: TRBV21-1
abundance: few
d_gene: NA
CDR3aa: CASSKMASEYTDTQYF

v_gene: TRBV19
abundance: NA
d_gene: TRBD2
CDR3aa: CASRWTSGGGEQYF

v_gene: TRBV6-1
abundance: NA
d_gene: TRBD1
CDR3aa: CASMAGGSGANVLTF

v_gene: TRBV7-8
abundance: NA
d_gene: NA
CDR3aa: CASSPNPGDYGYTF

v_gene: TRBV18
abundance: NA
d_gene: TRBD2
CDR3aa: CASSPGGSSYNEQFF

v_gene: TRBV5-4
abundance: NA
d_gene: NA
CDR3aa: CASSLRGGSEKLFF

v_gene: TRBV9
abundance: NA
d_gene: NA
CDR3aa: CASSVVGVTGGELFF

v_gene: TRBV2
abundance: NA
d_gene: TRBD2
CDR3aa: CASRLARDEQYF

v_gene: TRBV7-2
abundance: NA
d_gene: TRBD1
CDR3aa: CASSLIGPTGGTGYTF

v_gene: TRBV7-2
abundance: NA
d_gene: NA
CDR3aa: CASSLAVGPVNIQYF

v_gene: TRBV2
abundance: few
d_gene: NA
CDR3aa: CASSAGRTSLPLEQYF

v_gene: TRBV10-3
abundance: NA
d_gene: NA
CDR3aa: CAISERAEKGQETQYF

v_gene: TRBV5-8
abundance: NA
d_gene: NA
CDR3aa: CASSFSGGANTEAFF

v_gene: TRBV30
abundance: NA
d_gene: TRBD1
CDR3aa: CAFRQGTIESGKLFF

v_gene: TRBV6-5
abundance: NA
d_gene: NA
CDR3aa: CASSYKGGPLRGTQYF

v_gene: TRBV28
abundance: NA
d_gene: NA
CDR3aa: CASSAPYPDSEAFF

v_gene: TRBV5-1
abundance: NA
d_gene: TRBD1
CDR3aa: CASSPQGESSGANVLTF

v_gene: TRBV13
abundance: NA
d_gene: NA
CDR3aa: CASSLAGRYSPLHF

v_gene: TRBV14
abundance: NA
d_gene: NA
CDR3aa: CASSQDLATQYF

v_gene: TRBV25-1
abundance: NA
d_gene: NA
CDR3aa: CASGKGQGGGYTF

v_gene: TRBV4-1
abundance: NA
d_gene: NA
CDR3aa: CASSPGTAKTQYF